This TCR beta chain was captured in a study of molecular identifiers for immune sequencing clone quantification. On the study more broadly: Replicate experiments took RNA from about 21,000 or 97,000 naive CD8 cells, divided it five ways and sequenced four.

Germline V gene data show CDR1 as SEHNR and CDR2 as FQNEAQ (reference sequence). The V end was cut by 5 bases, the J end by 0 bases, with 18 bases between. CDR3 size: 17 residues. A single record per CDR3 protein comes from TCRdb applying MiXCR to the PCR reads. The data hold 490,000 or so distinct CDR3 sequences, with 20% to 25% observed a single time. General observations from the study: Among effectors, clones above 20 RNA copies held over 98% of molecules; among naive cells, under 1%.

In its sample, this clonotype was seen many times. Its antigen is still unknown. The sequenced sample was naive CD8+ T cells from blood, with Jurkat cell RNA spiked in. Subset in this sample: FACS-sorted CD8+CD4-CCR7+CD45RA+ naive T cells. The clonotype was recovered from a human donor in good health. Some libraries in this study had Jurkat cell RNA spiked in. J is TRBJ2-3 and V is TRBV7-9, with a tentative D call TRBD1 (5 bases). The CDR3 coding sequence is TGTGCCAGCAGCCCCTTGACAGTTAGGGCCAGCACAGATACGCAGTATTTT. It translates to CASSPLTVRASTDTQYF. Together with reference TRBV7-9 and TRBJ2-3, the CDR3 gives the full variable domain: DTGVSQNPRHKITKRGQNVTFRCDPISEHNRLYWYRQTLGQGPEFLTYFQNEAQLEKSRLLSDRFSAERPKGSFSTLEIQRTEQGDSAMYLCASSPLTVRASTDTQYFGPGTRLTVL.